This T cell receptor beta chain was observed in a study of CDR3 diversity in severe acne. This clonotype was seen many times. TCRdb processed the PCR reads anew with MiXCR; each CDR3 protein has one entry. The sample has fewer than 90,000 distinct CDR3 sequences, about 54% seen once; the top ten hold over 11%. The CDR3 is 14 amino acids. The V and J ends lost 0 bases and 1 base respectively, with 7 bases between them. In germline, CDR1 is SGHRS, CDR2 YFSETQ. The chain combines TRBV5-1 with TRBJ2-5; D gene ambiguous. Sequenced: blood. The clonotype originates from a male donor in good health, without acne. CDR3: CASSLAPAQETQYF. CDR3 coding DNA: TGCGCCAGCAGCTTGGCCCCAGCCCAAGAGACCCAGTACTTC.